The sample holds a few counts of the clone carrying this T cell receptor (beta chain). Profiled with immunoSEQ multiplex PCR; TCRdb holds only in-frame clones, not every one. This table holds fewer than 120,000 clones, about nine tenths found once. The data are from a study of T cell responses to AZD1222 COVID-19 vaccine. The CDR3 spans 13 residues. The V end was cut by 5 bases, the J end by 3 bases, with 7 bases between. Germline V gene data show CDR1 as KGHDR and CDR2 as SFDVKD. This sample comprised peripheral blood, obtained 28 days after the second AZD1222 dose. This chain uses TRBV24-1 with TRBJ1-5; D is perhaps TRBD1 (5 bases). The receptor was derived from an adult who received the AZD1222 COVID-19 vaccine. The CDR3, as DNA: TGTGCCACCAGTGGGGACTTCAATCAGCCCCAGCATTTT. It translates to CATSGDFNQPQHF.